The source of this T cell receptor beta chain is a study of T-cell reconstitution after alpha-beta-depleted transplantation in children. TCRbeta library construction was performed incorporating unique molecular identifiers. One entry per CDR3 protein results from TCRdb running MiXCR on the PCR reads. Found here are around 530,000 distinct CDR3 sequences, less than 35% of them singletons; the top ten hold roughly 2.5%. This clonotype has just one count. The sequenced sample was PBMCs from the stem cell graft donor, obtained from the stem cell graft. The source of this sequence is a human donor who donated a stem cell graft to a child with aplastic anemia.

The CDR3 nucleotides read TGCGCCAGCAGCCCTACCTACCGGGCCCTCGGGGGCTACACCTTC. It yields the protein CASSPTYRALGGYTF. The V call is TRBV4-3, the J call TRBJ1-2; D ambiguous. Trimming stripped 4 bases from V and 8 bases from J, with 20 bases between. Per the germline V gene, CDR1 is LGHNA and CDR2 is YSLEER. The CDR3 covers 15 residues.